The source of this T cell receptor beta chain is a study of cytomegalovirus exposure and HLA in healthy donors. Study results and limitations: The later analysis indicated that the majority of CMV-associated TCR beta chains appeared HLA-restricted.

About this clone: Its cognate antigen is unknown.

CDR3 length: 11 residues. Germline lookup yields CDR1 MGHDK and CDR2 SYGVNS. Trimming took 6 bases from V and 6 from J, leaving 8 bases between them. 13 Jbeta primers and 60 Vbeta primers were used for the PCR. Clones were sequenced by immunoSEQ multiplex PCR, and TCRdb holds only the in-frame ones, with some missing. This table has about 170,000 clones, just under 80% appearing once. Sequenced sample: PBMCs. The source of this sequence is a woman aged 45 to 65 in good health and CMV-seropositive. The chain uses TRBV25-1 and TRBJ1-2; unclear D gene. CDR3 region: CASRLADGYTF. The CDR3 DNA sequence: TGTGCCAGCAGATTGGCCGATGGCTACACCTTC.